This TCR beta chain came from a study of tumor-infiltrating lymphocytes in primary liver carcinoma. Out of unsorted whole blood came the blood RNA, and germline DNA was extracted as well. This clonotype was seen repeatedly, ten times or more. Per the germline V gene, CDR1 is MGHRA and CDR2 is YSYEKL. The V end was cut by 4 bases, the J end by 0 bases, with 13 bases between. The CDR3 is made up of 16 amino acids. TCR beta cDNA came from about 450 ng total RNA, primed with a constant-region primer. Three-round nested multiplex PCR performed with slightly modified ARM-PCR produced the TCR beta libraries. Researchers ran the first two PCR rounds for 9 to 10 cycles each with TRBV1-TRBV30 forward primers and a C-beta reverse primer. One entry per CDR3 protein results from TCRdb running MiXCR on the multiplex PCR reads. The data show 250,000 to 350,000 distinct CDR3 sequences, 50% to 75% seen once.

This sequence originates from a woman in her twenties or thirties with primary liver carcinoma and hepatitis B virus infection. V gene TRBV4-1 combines with J gene TRBJ1-5; D is uncertain. Material: peripheral blood. Here the CDR3 reads CASSPEGGSSNQPQHF. The CDR3 DNA reads as TGCGCCAGCAGCCCCGAAGGCGGCAGTAGCAATCAGCCCCAGCATTTT.